The 2 T cell receptor beta chains listed next were all sequenced from one sample in a study of T cell repertoires in cytomegalovirus infection. TCRdb used MiXCR to reprocess the reads, holding one entry per CDR3 protein. The repertoire holds hundreds of thousands of distinct CDR3 sequences, with roughly a tenth as singletons. Sequencing was done on a sample of PBMCs. The receptors originated from a human donor in good health (CMV status not recorded). Some clones in this sample may be carry-over from other donors' samples.

This clonotype was found many times. The chain is built from TRBV7-8 and TRBJ2-7, with 9 bases that match TRBD1. V trimming: 5 bases; J trimming: 7 bases; junction bases outside the gene matches: 9. CDR1 is SGHVS, CDR2 FQNEAQ, per germline. The CDR3 runs to 14 residues. The CDR3 here is CASSAAGQGREQYV. Written as DNA, the CDR3 is TGTGCCAGCAGCGCCGCGGGACAGGGAAGGGAGCAGTACGTC.

There are a few counts of this clonotype. The V gene is TRBV27, the J gene TRBJ2-2; D may be TRBD2 (6 bases). The CDR3 spans 17 residues. CDR1 MNHEY and CDR2 SMNVEV come from the germline V gene (reference sequence). The V end was cut by 5 bases, the J end by 0 bases, with 16 bases between. The CDR3: CASSHIPGTSNTGELFF. DNA for the CDR3: TGTGCCAGCAGTCATATCCCCGGGACTTCGAACACCGGGGAGCTGTTTTTT.